A single sample is the source of the 30 T cell receptor beta chains below, sequenced in a study of shared clonotypes between healthy human individuals. TCRdb keeps only in-frame clones here, not all; method: immunoSEQ multiplex PCR. The data contain around 2.5 million clones, over 85% of them seen just once; the ten biggest clones take up 0.36%. The sample was naive CD4+ T cells from PBMCs. Subset: CD45RA+ positively selected. The receptors come from a man aged 18-30 years in good health. Some clones in this sample may be carry-over from other donors' samples.

Of note for this clone: Other nucleotide sequences in the sample specify the same CDR3. The chain recombines TRBV5-1 with TRBJ2-5; no clear D gene. The V end lost 0 bases, the J end lost 5 bases, and 8 bases lay between the germline ends. The CDR3 covers 13 residues. The germline V gene has CDR1 SGHRS and CDR2 YFSETQ. The CDR3 sequence: CASSLAPQETQYF. The DNA of the CDR3 is TGCGCCAGCAGCTTGGCCCCTCAGGAGACCCAGTACTTC.

This clone was seen only a few times. The chain has TRBV20-1 and TRBJ1-1; the D is unclear. V was clipped by 3 bases and J by 13 bases, with 15 bases between them. From germline, CDR1 is DFQATT and CDR2 SNEGSKA (reference sequence). CDR3 length equals 11 residues. This CDR3 reads CSARDPSRGFF. The CDR3 DNA is TGCAGTGCTAGGGACCCGTCCCGGGGTTTCTTT.

This rearrangement joins TRBV28 to TRBJ2-2; D gene unclear. The length of the CDR3 is 13 residues. Trimming pared 6 bases from V and 4 bases from J, leaving 9 bases between. Per germline, CDR1 MDHEN and CDR2 SYDVKM. The CDR3 sequence: CASRAAATGELFF. In DNA form, the CDR3 reads TGTGCCAGCAGGGCAGCTGCCACCGGGGAGCTGTTTTTT.

The J gene is TRBJ2-7, the V gene TRBV5-4, with 9 bases lining up with TRBD1. Germline V gene lookup returns CDR1 SGHNT and CDR2 YYREEE (reference sequence). The CDR3 loop spans 15 amino acids. Unmatched junction bases numbered 7, after V lost 0 bases and J lost 6 bases. CDR3 in amino acids: CASSLAYRGLGEQYF. Here the CDR3 DNA reads TGTGCCAGCAGCTTGGCCTACAGGGGGCTTGGCGAGCAGTACTTC.

The chain is built from TRBV7-8 and TRBJ1-5; TRBD1 matches 9 bases. V was clipped by 5 bases and J by 4 bases; unmatched bases: 6. The germline CDR1 and CDR2 sequences are SGHVS and FQNEAQ. The CDR3 is made up of 15 amino acids. The CDR3 protein is CASSPGQGGNQPQHF. In DNA, the CDR3 is TGTGCCAGCAGCCCGGGACAGGGAGGGAATCAGCCCCAGCATTTT.

The V gene is TRBV25-1, the J gene TRBJ2-7; TRBD1 agrees at 8 bases. CDR1 is MGHDK, CDR2 SYGVNS, per germline. Germline trimming cut 8 bases from V and 6 bases from J; bases unmatched to any gene: 6. This CDR3 spans 12 amino acids. DNA of the CDR3: TGTGCCAGCCAAAGGACAGGGTTCGAGCAGTACTTC. Amino acid sequence: CASQRTGFEQYF.

In DNA, the CDR3 is TGTGCCAGCAGCCCGTTGGGACTGAACTACGAGCAGTACTTC. Translation: CASSPLGLNYEQYF. The rearrangement uses TRBV5-5 and TRBJ2-7, with a weak D call TRBD2 (6 bases). Germline lookup yields CDR1 SGHKS and CDR2 YYEKEE (reference sequence). The ends were cut back, 4 bases at V and 3 bases at J, with 14 bases in the middle. This CDR3 is built from 14 residues.

The chain uses TRBV13 and TRBJ2-3; no reliable D call. Germline CDR1 reads PRHDT; CDR2 reads FYEKMQ (reference sequence). The V end was cut by 2 bases, the J end by 5 bases, with 14 bases between. CDR3 length: 15 amino acids. The CDR3 protein is CASSLMLGLGDTQYF. CDR3 nucleotide sequence: TGTGCCAGCAGCTTAATGCTAGGGCTGGGAGATACGCAGTATTTT.

The V gene is TRBV28, the J gene TRBJ1-1; no reliable D call. This CDR3 comprises 15 residues. The V gene's germline CDR1 is MDHEN and CDR2 SYDVKM. V was pared by 4 bases and J by 5 bases, with 17 bases between. Written as DNA, the CDR3 is TGTGCCAGCAGTTCCCCGGGGAGGGTGGGAACTGAAGCTTTCTTT. Its protein product is CASSSPGRVGTEAFF. The full variable domain, rest sourced from reference TRBV28 and TRBJ1-1, is DVKVTQSSRYLVKRTGEKVFLECVQDMDHENMFWYRQDPGLGLRLIYFSYDVKMKEKGDIPEGYSVSREKKERFSLILESASTNQTSMYLCASSSPGRVGTEAFFGQGTRLTVV.

The chain joins TRBV21-1 to TRBJ2-7; TRBD2, the D gene given by the table, was not confirmed from the DNA. TRBV21-1 is flagged as a pseudogene. The CDR3 has 18 amino acids. The CDR3 sequence: CASSKGTSGRDPTYEQYF. Written as DNA, the CDR3 is TGTGCCAGCAGCAAGGGCACTAGCGGGAGAGACCCTACCTACGAGCAGTACTTC.

The J gene is TRBJ1-1, the V gene TRBV6-1; D remains ambiguous. The V end was cut by 4 bases, the J end by 8 bases, with 8 bases between. Germline V gene lookup returns CDR1 MNHNS and CDR2 SASEGT. CDR3 length equals 11 residues. The CDR3 nucleotides are TGTGCCAGCAGTGGCCGGGTGGAAGCTTTCTTT. Residues: CASSGRVEAFF.

The J gene is TRBJ1-2, the V gene TRBV28; possible D gene TRBD1, 5 bases. Trimming pared 2 bases from V and 4 bases from J, leaving 20 bases between. The length of the CDR3 is 17 residues. Germline V gene data show CDR1 as MDHEN and CDR2 as SYDVKM. The CDR3 sequence: CASSLVQARLGGYGYTF. The CDR3, as DNA: TGTGCCAGCAGTTTAGTACAGGCCAGACTGGGAGGCTATGGCTACACCTTC.

J is TRBJ2-1 and V is TRBV4-3; 13 bases align to TRBD2. V lost 4 bases and J lost 1; bases outside the gene matches: 7. The CDR3 runs 18 residues. The germline V gene encodes CDR1 LGHNA and CDR2 YSLEER. CDR3 sequence reads: CASSPGLAGDPSYNEQFF. CDR3 in DNA: TGCGCCAGCAGCCCTGGACTAGCGGGAGATCCTTCCTACAATGAGCAGTTCTTC.

The chain joins TRBV19 to TRBJ2-7; D may be TRBD1 or TRBD2 (6 bases each). Germline-derived CDR1 and CDR2 are LNHDA and SQIVND (reference sequence). There are 13 residues in the CDR3. The V end lost 3 bases, the J end lost 7 bases, and 13 bases lay between the germline ends. CDR3 nucleotide sequence: TGTGCCAGTAGTATTTGGGGGGCGAGTGAGCAGTACTTC. Protein: CASSIWGASEQYF.

This chain uses TRBV5-4 with TRBJ2-4, with D unresolved. V gave up 3 bases and J gave up 3 bases, with 10 bases separating them. Germline values: CDR1 SGHNT, CDR2 YYREEE (reference sequence). CDR3 size: 14 residues. The CDR3 loop is CASSSASVKNIQYF. In DNA form, the CDR3 reads TGTGCCAGCAGCTCGGCCTCGGTCAAAAACATTCAGTACTTC.

V gene TRBV5-6 combines with J gene TRBJ1-1; TRBD1 matches at 7 bases. Germline V lookup: CDR1 SGHDT, CDR2 YYEEEE. This CDR3 is 15 amino acids long. With 3 bases clipped from V and 0 bases from J, the junction kept 5 bases outside the gene matches. CDR3 in DNA: TGTGCCAGCAGCTCGAGGACAGGACTGAACACTGAAGCTTTCTTT. It encodes CASSSRTGLNTEAFF.

The chain's CDR3 is CASSFRISGYTF. CDR3 bases: TGTGCCAGCAGCTTTAGGATCTCTGGCTACACCTTC. J is TRBJ1-2 and V is TRBV13; D call uncertain. Per the germline V gene, CDR1 is PRHDT and CDR2 is FYEKMQ (reference sequence). The V end was cut by 3 bases, the J end by 7 bases, with 9 bases between. This CDR3 contains 12 residues.

The chain has TRBV15 and TRBJ1-4, with D unclear. Germline loops: CDR1 LNHNV, CDR2 YYDKDF (reference sequence). Trimming removed 5 bases from V and 3 bases from J, with 10 bases in between. The CDR3 is made up of 14 amino acids. The CDR3: CATSSRKANEKLFF. The CDR3 coding sequence is TGTGCCACCAGCTCCCGGAAGGCTAATGAAAAACTGTTTTTT.

The chain uses TRBV7-9 and TRBJ2-1, with D hard to call. Germline V gene lookup returns CDR1 SEHNR and CDR2 FQNEAQ (reference sequence). CDR3 length: 15 amino acids. V was shortened by 2 bases and J by 6 bases, with 14 bases between the two germline ends. CDR3 sequence: CASSLKTLDGNEQFF. The CDR3 region has the DNA TGTGCCAGCAGCTTAAAGACCCTCGACGGCAATGAGCAGTTCTTC.

This clone was seen only once. Distinct nucleotide sequences in the sample also encode this CDR3. The rearrangement links TRBV29-1 to TRBJ1-1; the D is unclear. The germline V and J ends were trimmed by 6 bases and 0 bases, with 5 bases remaining between them. The CDR3 runs to 11 residues. CDR1 SQVTM and CDR2 ANQGSEA come from the germline V gene. CDR3 sequence (DNA): TGCAGCGTGGGCCTGAACACTGAAGCTTTCTTT. Its protein product is CSVGLNTEAFF.

The chain links TRBV5-1 to TRBJ2-1; 11 bases agree with TRBD2. V gave up 6 bases and J gave up 8 bases; unmatched junction bases: 10. CDR1 is SGHRS, CDR2 YFSETQ, per germline. This CDR3 comprises 15 residues. The CDR3 DNA is TGCGCCAGCAAAGTAGCGGGAGGGAGTGAGGATGAGCAGTTCTTC. Protein product: CASKVAGGSEDEQFF.

The chain is built from TRBV10-3 and TRBJ2-5; D gene ambiguous. Germline V lookup: CDR1 ENHRY, CDR2 SYGVKD. CDR3 size: 19 residues. The ends were cut back, 2 bases at V and 2 bases at J, with 24 bases in the middle. The CDR3 DNA reads TGTGCCATCAGTGAGACTCTAGGTGGTCGGCTTGCACCGCAAGAGACCCAGTACTTC. This encodes CAISETLGGRLAPQETQYF.

Notes on this clone: The CDR3 carries no conserved terminal phenylalanine or tryptophan, so it likely arises from a read error. The limits of the CDR3 on the DNA are not certain, so only TCRdb's listed CDR3 is given. This chain joins TRBV21-1 and TRBJ1-1; TRBD1, as called in the table, went unchecked against the DNA. TRBV21-1 is a known pseudogene. The CDR3 extends over 16 residues, inclusive of both ends. The CDR3 loop is CASSARGFTGRKLPCC.

The chain couples TRBV27 to TRBJ2-3; the match to TRBD1 covers 7 bases. With 8 bases clipped from V and 0 bases from J, the junction kept 8 bases outside the gene matches. Germline V gene data show CDR1 as MNHEY and CDR2 as SMNVEV (reference sequence). The CDR3 contains 15 residues. CDR3 loop: CASCDRVPSTDTQYF. CDR3 bases: TGTGCCAGCTGCGACAGGGTCCCCAGCACAGATACGCAGTATTTT.

The chain links TRBV28 to TRBJ2-1; 8 bases map to TRBD2. Per the germline V gene, CDR1 is MDHEN and CDR2 is SYDVKM. With 8 bases clipped from V and 3 bases from J, the junction kept 3 bases outside the gene matches. This CDR3 has 13 amino acids. CDR3 loop: CASFAGGYNEQFF. The CDR3 coding sequence is TGTGCCAGCTTTGCGGGAGGCTACAATGAGCAGTTCTTC.

This clone was counted only a few times. This chain links TRBV30 with TRBJ1-1; no clear D. The CDR3 length is 13 residues. V lost 5 bases, J lost 6 bases, and 16 bases lay in between. The V gene's germline CDR1 is GTSNPN and CDR2 SVGIG (reference sequence). The CDR3 sequence: CAWGFESPPEAFF. CDR3 coding DNA: TGTGCCTGGGGGTTCGAGTCACCTCCTGAAGCTTTCTTT. The full variable domain, completed using reference TRBV30 and TRBJ1-1, is SQTIHQWPATLVQPVGSPLSLECTVEGTSNPNLYWYRQAAGRGLQLLFYSVGIGQISSEVPQNLSASRPQDRQFILSSKKLLLSDSGFYLCAWGFESPPEAFFGQGTRLTVV.

The chain combines TRBV5-1 with TRBJ2-7, with 7 bases matching TRBD1. This CDR3 has 13 amino acids. The ends lost 4 bases at V and 10 bases at J; junction bases unmatched: 11. Germline V gene sequence: CDR1 SGHRS, CDR2 YFSETQ. The CDR3 reads CASSRNARQGQYF. The CDR3 DNA reads as TGCGCCAGCAGCCGGAACGCCCGACAGGGACAGTACTTC.

The J gene is TRBJ1-2, the V gene TRBV6-1; a possible D gene is TRBD1 (6 bases). There are 15 residues in the CDR3. CDR1 and CDR2 (germline): MNHNS, SASEGT. The germline V and J ends were trimmed by 7 bases and 6 bases, with 21 bases remaining between them. In DNA form, the CDR3 reads TGTGCCAGCACCCGAGGGGGGGGAGTAGAGGATGGCTACACCTTC. Its protein product is CASTRGGGVEDGYTF.

The gene calls are TRBV7-3 and TRBJ2-1; 9 positions match TRBD2. The CDR3 runs to 15 residues. CDR1 is SGHTA, CDR2 FQGTGA, per germline. V lost 2 bases, J lost 8 bases, and 7 bases stayed unmatched. Here the CDR3 DNA reads TGTGCCAGCAGCTTAGCGGGAGGGCCTAGATATGAGCAGTTCTTC. Translating it yields CASSLAGGPRYEQFF.

This sequence joins TRBV11-3 and TRBJ2-3; no reliable D call. The germline V gene has CDR1 SGHNT and CDR2 YENEEA. This CDR3 is 14 amino acids long. Trimming removed 4 bases at V and 9 bases at J, with 17 bases between. CDR3 region: CASSSRARTDTQYF. The CDR3 DNA sequence: TGTGCCAGCAGCTCCCGGGCCCGAACTGACACGCAGTATTTT.